This TCR beta chain was sequenced in a study of control samples from healthy donors and cancer patients. Generated by immunoSEQ multiplex PCR, the TCRdb table keeps only in-frame clones and is missing some. The profile shows 150,000 to 200,000 clones, about 94% of them singletons. Germline CDR1 reads MRHNA; CDR2 reads SNTAGT. This CDR3 contains 16 residues. Germline trimming cut 5 bases from V and 1 base from J; bases unmatched to any gene: 8. The clonotype comes from a woman aged 60-75 years in good health. Sequenced material: blood. This sequence joins TRBV6-4 and TRBJ1-1, with 9 bases lining up with TRBD1. The CDR3 region is CASSQIPGQGNTEAFF. CDR3 bases: TGTGCCAGCAGTCAAATCCCGGGACAGGGGAACACTGAAGCTTTCTTT.